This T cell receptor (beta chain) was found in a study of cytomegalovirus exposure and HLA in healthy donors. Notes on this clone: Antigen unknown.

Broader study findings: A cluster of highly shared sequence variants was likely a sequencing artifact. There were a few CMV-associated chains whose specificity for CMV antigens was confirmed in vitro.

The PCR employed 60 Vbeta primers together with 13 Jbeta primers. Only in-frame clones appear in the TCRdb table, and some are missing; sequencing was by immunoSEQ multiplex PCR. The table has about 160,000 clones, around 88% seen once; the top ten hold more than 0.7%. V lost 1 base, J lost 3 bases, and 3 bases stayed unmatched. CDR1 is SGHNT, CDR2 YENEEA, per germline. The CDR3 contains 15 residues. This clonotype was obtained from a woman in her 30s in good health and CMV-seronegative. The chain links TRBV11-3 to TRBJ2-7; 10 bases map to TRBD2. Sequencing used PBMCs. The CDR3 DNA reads TGTGCCAGCAGCTTAGGGGCTAGCGGGAGCTACGAGCAGTACTTC. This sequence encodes CASSLGASGSYEQYF.